This TCR beta chain comes out of a study of shared clonotypes between healthy human individuals. Only in-frame clones appear in the TCRdb table, and some are missing; sequencing was by immunoSEQ multiplex PCR. The sample holds fewer than 2.5 million clones, roughly 93% seen once. Trimming removed 3 bases from V and 4 bases from J, with 16 bases in between. Germline V gene data show CDR1 as KGHSH and CDR2 as LQKENI. The CDR3 length is 17 residues. Regarding the study as a whole: A handful of donors had around 5.5% of their naive CD4 clonotypes in common.

About this clone: No antigen is known for it.

The sample was naive CD4+ T cells from PBMCs. Described subset: CD45RA+ positively selected. V usage is TRBV18 and J usage is TRBJ2-6; D is uncertain. The TCR was taken from a man in his late teens or twenties in good health. Some clones in this sample may be carry-over from other donors' samples. This CDR3 reads CASSPLGPVGGANVLTF. DNA of the CDR3: TGTGCCAGCTCACCGTTAGGACCCGTTGGAGGGGCCAACGTCCTGACTTTC.